This TCR beta chain was captured by sequencing in a study of cytomegalovirus exposure and HLA in healthy donors. Study-wide results and limits: Later analysis identified several of the most significant clusters that appeared linked to common viral pathogens. In vitro experiments confirmed that three CMV-associated chains were specific for CMV antigens.

To note about this clone: Its antigen remains unknown.

The CDR3 is 16 residues long. The germline V gene encodes CDR1 SGHDT and CDR2 YYEEEE. Unmatched junction bases numbered 7, after V lost 0 bases and J lost 5 bases. Healthy donors of bone marrow made up the group. Donors showed nominal health when sampled, although they likely had unrecorded immune exposures. The PCR used 60 Vbeta and 13 Jbeta primers. Sequenced by immunoSEQ multiplex PCR; TCRdb stores in-frame clones only, minus some. The table has roughly 160,000 clones, roughly 80% seen once. The J gene is TRBJ2-3, the V gene TRBV5-6, with 9 positions matching TRBD2. The sequencing input was PBMCs. The clonotype comes from a woman under 40 in good health and CMV-seropositive. CDR3 loop: CASSLEGGGAGDTQYF. The CDR3, as DNA: TGTGCCAGCAGCTTGGAGGGCGGGGGGGCCGGAGATACGCAGTATTTT.